A selection of T cell receptor beta chains follows, all from one sample in a study of blood T cell repertoires in COVID-19. Here immunoSEQ multiplex PCR was the method, and the copy in TCRdb shows in-frame clones only, minus some. Of roughly 100,000 clones listed, 75% to 90% are singletons. Sequencing input: peripheral blood. The receptors were gathered from a woman older than 75 with active COVID-19. Both conserved end residues are part of each CDR3. A D gene is named only where the DNA matches it firmly. Expanded clones are given a class, and other clones once, few, many or no size at all.

clone_size	d_call	j_call	v_call	cdr3_nt	cdr3_aa
NA	TRBD2	TRBJ2-7	TRBV10-3	TGTGCCATCAGTGAGCCGGGACTAGCGGGAGGGAGCTCCTACGAGCAGTACTTC	CAISEPGLAGGSSYEQYF
once	NA	TRBJ1-2	TRBV9	TGTGCCAGCAGCACCCCGGGATCGCATGGCTACACCTTC	CASSTPGSHGYTF
NA	TRBD1	TRBJ2-2	TRBV5-1	TGCGCCAGCAGCGTCCAGGGGGCCGGGGAGCTGTTTTTT	CASSVQGAGELFF
NA	NA	TRBJ2-6	TRBV27	TGTGCCAGCAGTTTGTTAGGGGCCAACGTCCTGACTTTC	CASSLLGANVLTF
NA	TRBD1	TRBJ2-4	TRBV4-1	TGCGCCAGCAGCCAAAACGACAGGGACGGGTTCTTGGCCAAAAACATTCAGTACTTC	CASSQNDRDGFLAKNIQYF
few	NA	TRBJ2-1	TRBV7-2	TGTGCCAGCAGAAAGGCGGGGTCCAGCTCCTACAATGAGCAGTTCTTC	CASRKAGSSSYNEQFF
NA	NA	TRBJ1-1	TRBV18	TGTGCCAGCTCACGGGGGGACACTGAAGCTTTCTTT	CASSRGDTEAFF
NA	TRBD1	TRBJ2-1	TRBV9	TGTGCGACCGGACAGGGGGGTTACAATGAGCAGTTCTTC	CATGQGGYNEQFF
NA	TRBD1	TRBJ2-7	TRBV6-6	TGTGCCAGCAGCGAATCCGGGACAGGGAACGAGCAGTACTTC	CASSESGTGNEQYF
NA	NA	TRBJ1-1	TRBV5-8	TGTGCCAGCAGCTTGCAAGTACTTACTGAAGCTTTCTTT	CASSLQVLTEAFF